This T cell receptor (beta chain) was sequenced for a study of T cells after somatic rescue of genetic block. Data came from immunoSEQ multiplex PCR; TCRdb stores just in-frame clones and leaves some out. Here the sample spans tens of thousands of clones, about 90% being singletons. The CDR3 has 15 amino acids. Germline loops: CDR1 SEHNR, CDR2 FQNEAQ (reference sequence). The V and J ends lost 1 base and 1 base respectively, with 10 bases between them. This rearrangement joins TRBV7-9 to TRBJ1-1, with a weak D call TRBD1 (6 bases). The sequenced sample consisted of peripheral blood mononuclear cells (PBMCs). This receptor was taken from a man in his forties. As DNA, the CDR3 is TGTGCCAGCAGCTTAGTAGGGGGGGCGAACACTGAAGCTTTCTTT. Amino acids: CASSLVGGANTEAFF.